The T cell receptor beta chain under discussion was sequenced for a study of cytomegalovirus exposure and HLA in healthy donors. Study-wide background: Falling in the Caucasian-associated ancestry cluster were 81% of under 450 genotyped donors. The study, taken as a whole, reports: A previous analysis found most TCR beta V segments productive roughly 87% or roughly 30% of the time. Researchers reported in a later analysis that common viral pathogens appeared linked to several top clusters. It was in a later analysis that TCR association rates were seen to vary by HLA locus, highest for DRB1 and lowest for HLA-C.

Germline loops: CDR1 SGHTA, CDR2 FQGNSA. The V segment lost 4 bases and the J segment 5 bases; nucleotides outside the gene matches: 10. The CDR3 runs to 16 residues. Primers included in the PCR were 60 Vbeta and 13 Jbeta primers. Clones were read by immunoSEQ multiplex PCR, and TCRdb kept only the in-frame ones, dropping some. Its clone listing holds under 200,000 clones. Concerning this clone itself: Its target is not known.

The sequence derives from a man aged 30 to 45 in good health and CMV-seronegative. The chain joins TRBV7-2 to TRBJ2-2; TRBD2 matches 7 bases. Sequenced: PBMCs. The CDR3: CASSSPPGGMTGELFF. DNA of the CDR3: TGTGCCAGCAGCTCGCCCCCCGGGGGGATGACCGGGGAGCTGTTTTTT.